The 2 T cell receptor beta chains reported below all come from one sample, sequenced in a study of cytomegalovirus exposure and HLA in healthy donors. Primers for the PCR totalled 60 Vbeta and 13 Jbeta. Sequenced by immunoSEQ multiplex PCR; TCRdb stores in-frame clones only, minus some. The table has 95,000 to 100,000 clones, 76% seen once; the top ten hold about 2%. Sequencing was carried out using PBMCs. All receptors derive from a man aged 35-49 years in good health and CMV-seronegative.

This chain joins TRBV28 and TRBJ2-5, with 12 bases that match TRBD2. The CDR3 spans 16 residues. Trimming cost V 5 bases and J 5 bases; bases outside gene matches: 9. CDR1 MDHEN and CDR2 SYDVKM come from the germline V gene. DNA of the CDR3: TGTGCCAGCAGTCCTCTCCCGACTAGCGGGAGCGAGACCCAGTACTTC. It translates to CASSPLPTSGSETQYF. Together with reference TRBV28 and TRBJ2-5, the CDR3 gives the full variable domain: DVKVTQSSRYLVKRTGEKVFLECVQDMDHENMFWYRQDPGLGLRLIYFSYDVKMKEKGDIPEGYSVSREKKERFSLILESASTNQTSMYLCASSPLPTSGSETQYFGPGTRLLVL.

Comments on this clone: One end of the junction does not line up with germline, which may come from a read error. The chain employs TRBV7-9 and TRBJ2-5, with D possibly matching TRBD1 (6 bases). This CDR3 region has 15 residues. Germline V gene data show CDR1 as SEHNR and CDR2 as FQNEAQ (reference sequence). The CDR3 protein is CASRLGQKNQETQYF. DNA of the CDR3: TGTGCCAGCCGCTTAGGACAGAAGAACCAAGAGACCCAGTACTTC.